The source of this TCR beta chain is a study of blood T cell repertoires in COVID-19. The overall study: Nucleic acid was either cDNA or gDNA, and it came from T cells, B-cell-depleted T cells, or PBMCs.

In germline, CDR1 is LGHNT, CDR2 FRNRAP. Between the trimmed V and J ends, which lost 6 bases and 6 bases, there was a span of 9 bases. This CDR3 is built from 12 residues. Under the authors' procedure: Amplification of reference gene primers was used by the study to estimate nucleated cell counts. TCRdb's table, derived via immunoSEQ multiplex PCR, lists solely in-frame clones and lacks some. That table supplies the V and J calls and clone size; D and trimming were determined from the DNA. Among about 190,000 clones listed, around nine tenths were seen once. Sequenced sample: peripheral blood. The clonotype comes from a woman between 18 and 29 years old who had recovered from COVID-19. The J gene is TRBJ1-5, the V gene TRBV12-5; unclear D gene. CDR3 coding DNA: TGTGCTAGTGGCGCCTCAGGTCAGCCCCAGCATTTT. This encodes CASGASGQPQHF.